Here is one TCR beta chain with its context. This sample is part of a study of shared clonotypes between healthy human individuals. Overall study context: Each donor's CD4 naive and CD4 memory cells filled three plates apiece, CD8 naive two, and CD8 memory one.

Profiling relied on immunoSEQ multiplex PCR, and the TCRdb table lists in-frame clones only, not all of them. This table holds roughly 2,000,000 clones, around 96% found once. V lost 1 base to trimming and J lost 5 bases; unmatched junction nucleotides: 8. The CDR3 spans 16 residues. From germline, CDR1 is SGHTA and CDR2 FQGNSA. Naive CD8 populations comprised CD45RO-negative cells positively selected for CCR7, excluding terminally differentiated effector memory CD45RA+ cells. Only Caucasian adults living in Nashville, Tennessee made up the donor group. The chain joins TRBV7-2 to TRBJ2-5; 9 nucleotides line up with TRBD2. Material for sequencing was naive CD8+ T cells sorted from blood. The sequence was collected from a man aged 18 to 35 in good health. For the CDR3, the DNA is TGTGCCAGCAGCTTAGATCCTAGCGGGGAGTGGGAGACCCAGTACTTC. It specifies CASSLDPSGEWETQYF.